These 13 T cell receptor beta chains originate from one sample sequenced in a study of beta chain features in type 1 diabetes. Every bit of the isolated RNA underwent reverse transcription, so sequencing read expressed TCRB transcripts. TCRdb keeps only in-frame clones here, not all; method: immunoSEQ multiplex PCR. Of some 330,000 clones in the sample, 10% to 15% were seen once. The study's findings and limits: Shortening that was moderate but significant affected the TCRB CDR3s of Type 1 diabetes patients in all four CD4+ subsets.

What these receptors recognize is not known. Sequencing was performed on naive CD4+ T cells from blood. These receptors were collected from a woman between 18 and 30 years old with type 1 diabetes.

There are a few counts of this clone. The chain is built from TRBV29-1 and TRBJ1-1; possible D gene TRBD1, 6 bases. CDR3 size: 16 residues. V shed 4 bases and J shed 3 bases, with 21 bases lying between them. Germline CDR1 reads SQVTM; CDR2 reads ANQGSEA. The chain's CDR3 is CSVGGWMGGADTEAFF. DNA of the CDR3: TGCAGCGTTGGAGGGTGGATGGGGGGGGCGGACACTGAAGCTTTCTTT. The entire variable domain, with the rest obtained from reference TRBV29-1 and TRBJ1-1, is as follows: SAVISQKPSRDICQRGTSLTIQCQVDSQVTMMFWYRQQPGQSLTLIATANQGSEATYESGFVIDKFPISRPNLTFSTLTVSNMSPEDSSIYLCSVGGWMGGADTEAFFGQGTRLTVV.

DNA of the CDR3: TGTGCCAGCGTGTATGACGGGAAAAACATTCAGTACTTC. This translates into CASVYDGKNIQYF. This chain joins TRBV6-1 and TRBJ2-4; D ambiguous. The CDR3 spans 13 residues. The V gene's germline CDR1 is MNHNS and CDR2 SASEGT. Trimming shortened V by 8 bases and J by 4 bases, and 12 bases separated the two germline ends.

V gene TRBV11-2 combines with J gene TRBJ2-4; the D gene is possibly TRBD1 (5 bases). The germline V and J ends were trimmed by 6 bases and 6 bases, with 24 bases remaining between them. This CDR3 has 17 amino acids. Per germline, CDR1 SGHAT and CDR2 FQNNGV. The CDR3 nucleotides read TGTGCCAGCAGGGATGTCACAGTAGGGATTGGGGCAAACATTCAGTACTTC. Translation gives CASRDVTVGIGANIQYF.

The genes are TRBV2 and TRBJ2-6; D is unresolved. The germline V gene encodes CDR1 SNHLY and CDR2 FYNNEI. The CDR3 runs to 15 residues. Between the trimmed V and J ends, which lost 4 bases and 4 bases, there was a span of 11 bases. The CDR3 region is CASSGALTGANVLTF. CDR3 coding DNA: TGTGCCAGCAGTGGGGCGTTGACCGGGGCCAACGTCCTGACTTTC.

The chain links TRBV2 to TRBJ2-4, with D possibly matching TRBD2 (5 bases). This CDR3 region has 15 residues. Germline V CDR1 and CDR2: SNHLY, FYNNEI. V lost 8 bases and J lost 6, with 20 bases in between. CDR3: CASLEPNRGRNIQYF. CDR3 bases: TGTGCCAGCCTCGAACCCAACCGGGGTCGAAACATTCAGTACTTC.

A few counts support this clone. The rearrangement uses TRBV7-9 and TRBJ2-3; D is unclear. Germline V gives CDR1 SEHNR, CDR2 FQNEAQ (reference sequence). The CDR3 runs 13 residues. V was trimmed by 6 bases and J by 0 bases, leaving 7 bases between them. This CDR3 is CASSRLSTDTQYF. CDR3 in DNA: TGTGCCAGCAGTCGGTTGAGCACAGATACGCAGTATTTT.

The chain joins TRBV2 to TRBJ1-1; the D gene is possibly TRBD1 (5 bases). CDR1 is SNHLY and CDR2 is FYNNEI in the germline V gene. Trimming pared 6 bases from V and 1 base from J, leaving 12 bases between. The CDR3 spans 14 residues. The CDR3 DNA sequence: TGTGCCAGCAGCTCCAGGGTCCGGAACACTGAAGCTTTCTTT. This sequence encodes CASSSRVRNTEAFF. The full variable domain, completed using reference TRBV2 and TRBJ1-1, is EPEVTQTPSHQVTQMGQEVILRCVPISNHLYFYWYRQILGQKVEFLVSFYNNEISEKSEIFDDQFSVERPDGSNFTLKIRSTKLEDSAMYFCASSSRVRNTEAFFGQGTRLTVV.

This clone was seen a few times. This chain connects TRBV19 to TRBJ1-6; maybe TRBD1 (6 bases). Germline loops: CDR1 LNHDA, CDR2 SQIVND (reference sequence). CDR3 size: 14 residues. V shed 4 bases and J shed 9 bases, with 13 bases lying between them. The DNA for the CDR3 is TGTGCCAGTAGTAGGAACAGGGAGTTTTCACCCCTCCACTTT. Translating it yields CASSRNREFSPLHF.

The chain recombines TRBV18 with TRBJ2-3, with 12 bases identical to TRBD2. Germline V gene data show CDR1 as KGHSH and CDR2 as LQKENI. The CDR3 runs 17 residues. V lost 4 bases, J lost 3 bases, and 8 bases stayed unmatched. The CDR3 loop is CASSLGLAGIGTDTQYF. CDR3 DNA sequence: TGTGCCAGCTCACTCGGACTAGCGGGAATTGGAACAGATACGCAGTATTTT.

This sequence joins TRBV30 and TRBJ2-1, with 7 bases fitting TRBD2. The V segment lost 3 bases and the J segment 7 bases; nucleotides outside the gene matches: 9. The CDR3 loop spans 14 amino acids. Germline values: CDR1 GTSNPN, CDR2 SVGIG (reference sequence). CDR3 loop: CAWRFPGGWNEQFF. The DNA for the CDR3 is TGTGCCTGGAGGTTCCCGGGAGGTTGGAATGAGCAGTTCTTC.

In its sample, this clone was seen a few times. V and J are TRBV4-3 and TRBJ1-1; 7 positions agree with TRBD1. CDR1 is LGHNA, CDR2 YSLEER, per germline. After removal of 4 bases from V and 5 bases from J, the junction contained 13 bases not matched to a gene. CDR3 size: 16 residues. The CDR3 coding sequence is TGCGCCAGCAGCCGCTCGACAGGGATTAGGATAACTGAAGCTTTCTTT. This gives the protein CASSRSTGIRITEAFF.

The rearrangement joins TRBV5-5 to TRBJ2-1; 8 bases fit TRBD1. CDR1 SGHKS and CDR2 YYEKEE come from the germline V gene (reference sequence). CDR3 length equals 14 residues. J gave up 6 bases and V 9 bases, and 11 bases lay outside the gene matches. The CDR3 DNA follows: TGTGCCACTACGAGGGAGGACAGGGTCAATGAGCAGTTCTTC. This codes for CATTREDRVNEQFF.

This clone appeared a few times. This chain connects TRBV9 to TRBJ2-3, with unresolved D. CDR3 length: 13 residues. Germline CDR1 SGDLS, CDR2 YYNGEE. The V end lost 4 bases, the J end lost 2 bases, and 8 bases lay between the germline ends. CDR3 coding DNA: TGTGCCAGCAGCCCCGGGTTCACAGATACGCAGTATTTT. It is translated as CASSPGFTDTQYF.